A selection of T cell receptor beta chains follows, all from one sample in a study of cytomegalovirus exposure and HLA in healthy donors. Only in-frame clones appear in the TCRdb table, and some are missing; sequencing was by immunoSEQ multiplex PCR. The top ten clones hold approximately 2.1% of a sample with 130,000 to 150,000 clones, around 72% of them seen once. Sequenced: PBMCs. Receptor source: a middle-aged man in good health and CMV-seronegative. Each CDR3 is given with its conserved first and last residue. D genes are given only for firm matches.

CDR3nt: TGTGCCAGCAGTCCCGGACAGGGCGGACAGCCCCAGCATTTT
CDR3aa: CASSPGQGGQPQHF
v_gene: TRBV6-5
d_gene: TRBD1
j_gene: TRBJ1-5

CDR3nt: TGCAGCGTCGTACTAAGCACAGATACGCAGTATTTT
CDR3aa: CSVVLSTDTQYF
v_gene: TRBV29-1
d_gene: .
j_gene: TRBJ2-3

CDR3nt: TGTGCCAGCAGGGGTGGGACAGGCATCACTATCCGCGCTAGCACAGATACGCAGTATTTT
CDR3aa: CASRGGTGITIRASTDTQYF
v_gene: TRBV5-4
d_gene: TRBD1
j_gene: TRBJ2-3

CDR3nt: TGTGCTAGTGGTTTGTGGGAGACACGGTTTCAGCCCCAGCATTTT
CDR3aa: CASGLWETRFQPQHF
v_gene: TRBV12-5
d_gene: .
j_gene: TRBJ1-5

CDR3nt: TGCGCCAGCAGCCAAGGACTAGCGGGATTCGAGCAGTACTTC
CDR3aa: CASSQGLAGFEQYF
v_gene: TRBV4-3
d_gene: TRBD2
j_gene: TRBJ2-7

CDR3nt: TGTGCCACCAGCAAGGCAGGGACAGGGGGCGCGGGGACAGATACGCAGTATTTT
CDR3aa: CATSKAGTGGAGTDTQYF
v_gene: TRBV15
d_gene: TRBD1
j_gene: TRBJ2-3

CDR3nt: TGTGCCAGCCCGAAGGAGGTGAGTGAGCAGTTCTTC
CDR3aa: CASPKEVSEQFF
v_gene: TRBV6-1
d_gene: .
j_gene: TRBJ2-1

CDR3nt: TGTGCCAGCTCACCGGGGGCTACTAACACTGAAGCTTTCTTT
CDR3aa: CASSPGATNTEAFF
v_gene: TRBV18
d_gene: .
j_gene: TRBJ1-1

CDR3nt: TGTGCCAGCAGGGCCCCGGGACAGGGGGCTTACAGGGCTGAAGCTTTCTTT
CDR3aa: CASRAPGQGAYRAEAFF
v_gene: TRBV2
d_gene: TRBD1
j_gene: TRBJ1-1

CDR3nt: TGTGCCAGCAGGTCGACAGGGTTGGATGGCTACACCTTC
CDR3aa: CASRSTGLDGYTF
v_gene: TRBV6-5
d_gene: TRBD1
j_gene: TRBJ1-2

CDR3nt: TGTGCCAGCAGGCTCACAGGGAACGGCTACACCTTC
CDR3aa: CASRLTGNGYTF
v_gene: TRBV7-2
d_gene: .
j_gene: TRBJ1-2